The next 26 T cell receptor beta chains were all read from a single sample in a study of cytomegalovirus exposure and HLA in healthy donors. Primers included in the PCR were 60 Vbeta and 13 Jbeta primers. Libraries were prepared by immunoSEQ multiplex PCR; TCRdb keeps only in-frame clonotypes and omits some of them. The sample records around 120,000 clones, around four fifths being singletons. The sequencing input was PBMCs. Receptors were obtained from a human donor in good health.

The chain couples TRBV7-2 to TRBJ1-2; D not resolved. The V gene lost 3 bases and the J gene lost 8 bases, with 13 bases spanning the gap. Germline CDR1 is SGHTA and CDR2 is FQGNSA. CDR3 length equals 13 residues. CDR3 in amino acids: CASSFRGSSGYTF. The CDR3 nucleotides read TGTGCCAGCAGCTTCCGGGGTTCTTCGGGCTACACCTTC.

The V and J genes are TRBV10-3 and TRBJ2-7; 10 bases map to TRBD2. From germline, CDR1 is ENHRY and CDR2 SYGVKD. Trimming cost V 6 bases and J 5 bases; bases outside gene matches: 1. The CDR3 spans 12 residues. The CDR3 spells CAIRAGGDEQYF. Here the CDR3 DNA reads TGTGCCATCAGAGCGGGGGGGGACGAGCAGTACTTC.

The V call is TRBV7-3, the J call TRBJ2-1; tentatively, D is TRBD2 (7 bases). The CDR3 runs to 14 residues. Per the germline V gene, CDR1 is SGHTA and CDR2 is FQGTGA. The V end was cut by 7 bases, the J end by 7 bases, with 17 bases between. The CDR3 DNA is TGTGCCAGCACCCAAGGGGGGGCGCGAAATGAGCAGTTCTTC. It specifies CASTQGGARNEQFF.

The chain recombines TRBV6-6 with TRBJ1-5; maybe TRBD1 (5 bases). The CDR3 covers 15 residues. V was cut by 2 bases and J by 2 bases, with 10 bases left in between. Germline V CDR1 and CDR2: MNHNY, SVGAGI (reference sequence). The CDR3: CASSYIDSRNQPQHF. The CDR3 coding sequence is TGTGCCAGCAGTTACATAGACAGCCGCAATCAGCCCCAGCATTTT.

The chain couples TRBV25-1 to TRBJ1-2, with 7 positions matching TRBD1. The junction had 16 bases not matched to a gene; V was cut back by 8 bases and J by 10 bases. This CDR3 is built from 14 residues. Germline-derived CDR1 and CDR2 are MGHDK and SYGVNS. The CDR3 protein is CASRSDSNRGTYTF. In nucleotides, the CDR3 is TGTGCCAGCCGATCAGATTCAAACAGGGGAACCTACACCTTC.

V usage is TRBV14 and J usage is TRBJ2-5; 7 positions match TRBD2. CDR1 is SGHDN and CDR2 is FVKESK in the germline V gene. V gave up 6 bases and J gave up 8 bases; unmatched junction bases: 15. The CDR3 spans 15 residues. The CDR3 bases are TGTGCCAGCAGTCCCTGGAGCGGGGTCGCTCATACCCAGTACTTC. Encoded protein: CASSPWSGVAHTQYF.

CDR3 protein: CASSQDVPGGSYEQYF. The CDR3 coding sequence is TGCGCCAGCAGCCAAGATGTTCCGGGGGGGTCCTACGAGCAGTACTTC. This chain connects TRBV4-1 to TRBJ2-7, with 8 bases identical to TRBD2. The germline CDR1 and CDR2 sequences are MGHRA and YSYEKL. This CDR3 is built from 16 residues. The trim removed 0 bases at V and 1 base at J, leaving 5 bases unmatched.

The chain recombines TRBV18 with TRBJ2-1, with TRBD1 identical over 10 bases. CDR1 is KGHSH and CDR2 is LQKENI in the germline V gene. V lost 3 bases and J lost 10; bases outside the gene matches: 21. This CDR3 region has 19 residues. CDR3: CASSPLRSEPGQGKREQFF. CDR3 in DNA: TGTGCCAGCTCACCTCTACGCTCCGAGCCGGGACAGGGGAAACGCGAGCAGTTCTTC.

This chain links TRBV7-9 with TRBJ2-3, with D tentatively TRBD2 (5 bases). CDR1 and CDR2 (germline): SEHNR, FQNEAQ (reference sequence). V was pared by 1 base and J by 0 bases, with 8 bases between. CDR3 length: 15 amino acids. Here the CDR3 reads CASSLVSGSTDTQYF. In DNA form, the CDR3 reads TGTGCCAGCAGCTTAGTAAGCGGAAGCACAGATACGCAGTATTTT.

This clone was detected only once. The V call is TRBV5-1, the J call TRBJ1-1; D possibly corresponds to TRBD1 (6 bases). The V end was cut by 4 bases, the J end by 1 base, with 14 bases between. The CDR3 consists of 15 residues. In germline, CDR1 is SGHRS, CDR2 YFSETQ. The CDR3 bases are TGCGCCAGCAGCACGCCAGGGGCCCAGAACACTGAAGCTTTCTTT. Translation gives CASSTPGAQNTEAFF. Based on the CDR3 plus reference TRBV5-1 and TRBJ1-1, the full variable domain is KAGVTQTPRYLIKTRGQQVTLSCSPISGHRSVSWYQQTPGQGLQFLFEYFSETQRNKGNFPGRFSGRQFSNSRSEMNVSTLELGDSALYLCASSTPGAQNTEAFFGQGTRLTVV.

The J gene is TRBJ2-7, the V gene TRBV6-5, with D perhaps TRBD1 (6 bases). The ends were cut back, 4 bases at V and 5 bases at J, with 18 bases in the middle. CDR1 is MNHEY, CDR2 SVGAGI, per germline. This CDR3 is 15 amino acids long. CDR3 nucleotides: TGTGCCAGCAGTTTCTTCCGGGACACCCCCCACGAGCAGTACTTC. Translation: CASSFFRDTPHEQYF.

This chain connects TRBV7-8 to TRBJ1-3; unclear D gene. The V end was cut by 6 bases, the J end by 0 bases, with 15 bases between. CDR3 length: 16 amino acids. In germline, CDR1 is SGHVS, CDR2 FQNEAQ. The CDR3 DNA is TGTGCCAGCAGTGAACAAACCTCGAACTCTGGAAACACCATATATTTT. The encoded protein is CASSEQTSNSGNTIYF.

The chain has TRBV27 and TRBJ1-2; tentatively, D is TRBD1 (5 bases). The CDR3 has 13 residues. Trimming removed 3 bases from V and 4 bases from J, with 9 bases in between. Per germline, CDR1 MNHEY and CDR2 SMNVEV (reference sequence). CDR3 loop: CASSLGGFYGYTF. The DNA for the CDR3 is TGTGCCAGCAGTTTGGGGGGTTTCTATGGCTACACCTTC.

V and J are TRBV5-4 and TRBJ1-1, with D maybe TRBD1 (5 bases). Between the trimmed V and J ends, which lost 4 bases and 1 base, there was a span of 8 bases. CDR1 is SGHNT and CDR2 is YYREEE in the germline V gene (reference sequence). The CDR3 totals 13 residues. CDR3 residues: CASSRQGNTEAFF. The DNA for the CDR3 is TGTGCCAGCAGCCGTCAGGGGAACACTGAAGCTTTCTTT.

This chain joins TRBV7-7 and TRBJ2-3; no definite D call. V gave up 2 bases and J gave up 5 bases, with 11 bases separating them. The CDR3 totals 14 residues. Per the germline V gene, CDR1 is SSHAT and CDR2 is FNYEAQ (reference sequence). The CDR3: CASSLTWPGDTQYF. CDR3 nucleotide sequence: TGTGCCAGCAGCTTAACGTGGCCAGGAGATACGCAGTATTTT.

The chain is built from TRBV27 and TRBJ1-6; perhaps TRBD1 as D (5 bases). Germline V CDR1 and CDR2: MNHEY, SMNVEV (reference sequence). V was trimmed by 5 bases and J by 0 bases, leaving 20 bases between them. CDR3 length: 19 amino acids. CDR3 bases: TGTGCCAGCAGTGGGCGGGGCGCGACACTTAGCTCCTATAATTCACCCCTCCACTTT. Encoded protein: CASSGRGATLSSYNSPLHF.

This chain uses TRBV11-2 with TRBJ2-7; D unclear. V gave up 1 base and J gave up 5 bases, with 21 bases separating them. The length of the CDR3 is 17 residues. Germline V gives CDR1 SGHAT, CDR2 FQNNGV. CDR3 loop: CASSLGIPESLGHEQYF. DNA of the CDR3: TGTGCCAGCAGCTTAGGTATTCCTGAGAGTCTAGGTCACGAGCAGTACTTC.

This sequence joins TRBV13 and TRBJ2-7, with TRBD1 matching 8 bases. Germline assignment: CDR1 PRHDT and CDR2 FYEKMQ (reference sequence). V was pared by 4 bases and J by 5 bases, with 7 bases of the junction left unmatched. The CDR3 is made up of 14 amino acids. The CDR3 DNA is TGTGCCAGCAGCTCCGGACAGGGTTTCGACGAGCAGTACTTC. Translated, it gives CASSSGQGFDEQYF.

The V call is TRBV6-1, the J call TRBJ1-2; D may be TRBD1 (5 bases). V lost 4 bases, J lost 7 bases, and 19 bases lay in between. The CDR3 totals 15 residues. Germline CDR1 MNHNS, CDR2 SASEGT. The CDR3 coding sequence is TGTGCCAGCAGTGGGGACTTAGGGTTCTGGGTTGGCTACACCTTC. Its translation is CASSGDLGFWVGYTF.

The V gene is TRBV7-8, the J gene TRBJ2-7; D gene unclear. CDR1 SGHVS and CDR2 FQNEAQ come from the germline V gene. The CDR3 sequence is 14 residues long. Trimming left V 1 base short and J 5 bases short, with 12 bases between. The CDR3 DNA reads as TGTGCCAGCAGCTTAGTTCAGGCTAAGCACGAGCAGTACTTC. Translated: CASSLVQAKHEQYF.

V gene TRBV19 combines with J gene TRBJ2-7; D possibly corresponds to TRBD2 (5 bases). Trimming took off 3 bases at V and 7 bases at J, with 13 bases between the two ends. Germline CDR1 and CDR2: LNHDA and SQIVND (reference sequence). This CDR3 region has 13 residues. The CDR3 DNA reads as TGTGCCAGTAGTATGCGTCCTTGGGAGGAGCAGTACTTC. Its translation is CASSMRPWEEQYF.

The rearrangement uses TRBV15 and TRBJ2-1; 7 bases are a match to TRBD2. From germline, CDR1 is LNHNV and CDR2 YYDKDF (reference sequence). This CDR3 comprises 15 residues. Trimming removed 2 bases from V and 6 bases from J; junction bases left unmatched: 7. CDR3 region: CATSRPPGGTNEQFF. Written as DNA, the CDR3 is TGTGCCACCAGCAGACCTCCGGGGGGAACCAATGAGCAGTTCTTC.

The CDR3 region has the DNA TGTGCCAGCAGCGTAGCAACAGGGGTGGATGAAAAACTGTTTTTT. As protein: CASSVATGVDEKLFF. V is TRBV9 and J is TRBJ1-4; 7 bases map to TRBD1. V lost 0 bases, J lost 6 bases, and 5 bases stayed unmatched. Per germline, CDR1 SGDLS and CDR2 YYNGEE. This CDR3 contains 15 residues.

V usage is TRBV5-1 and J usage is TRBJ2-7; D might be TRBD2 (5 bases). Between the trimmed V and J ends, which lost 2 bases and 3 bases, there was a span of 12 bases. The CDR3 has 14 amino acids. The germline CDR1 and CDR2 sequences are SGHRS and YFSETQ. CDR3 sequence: CASSFSLGNYEQYF. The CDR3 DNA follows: TGCGCCAGCAGCTTTTCTCTCGGGAACTACGAGCAGTACTTC.

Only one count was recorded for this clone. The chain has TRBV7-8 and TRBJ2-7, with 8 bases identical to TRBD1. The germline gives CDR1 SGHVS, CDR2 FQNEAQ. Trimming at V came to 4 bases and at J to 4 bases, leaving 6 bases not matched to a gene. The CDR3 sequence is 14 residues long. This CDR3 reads CASSSDRGRYEQYF. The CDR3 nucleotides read TGTGCCAGCAGCTCAGACAGGGGAAGGTACGAGCAGTACTTC.

CDR3 nucleotides: TGTGCCATACTACCCCCTCCCGAGCAGTACTTC. Protein sequence: CAILPPPEQYF. The chain is built from TRBV2 and TRBJ2-7, with D unclear. CDR1 SNHLY and CDR2 FYNNEI come from the germline V gene. CDR3 length: 11 amino acids. V dropped 10 bases and J dropped 6 bases, with 13 bases sitting between them.